This TCR beta chain originates from a study of blood T cell repertoires in COVID-19. Per germline, CDR1 SGDLS and CDR2 YYNGEE. There are 12 residues in the CDR3. Trimming took 5 bases from V and 9 from J, leaving 12 bases between them. Using immunoSEQ multiplex PCR, the repertoire was profiled, and TCRdb retains in-frame clones only, with some absent. Among about 49,000 clones listed, 80% to 85% were seen once. This receptor was obtained from a woman aged 80 or older with COVID-19, enrolled during active disease. The specimen was peripheral blood. The chain is built from TRBV9 and TRBJ1-3; the D is unclear. In DNA, the CDR3 is TGTGCCAGCAGTCGGCTCGAGGGCACCATATATTTT. This sequence encodes CASSRLEGTIYF.